This entry concerns a single TCR beta chain. Its antigen is not identified. PCR amplification relied on 60 Vbeta primers (plus 13 Jbeta primers). Here immunoSEQ multiplex PCR was the method, and the copy in TCRdb shows in-frame clones only, minus some. The table lists about 150,000 clones, roughly 80% of them singletons. The J segment lost 4 bases and the V segment lost 2 bases, leaving 4 bases of the junction unmatched. Germline lookup yields CDR1 GTSNPN and CDR2 SVGIG (reference sequence). The CDR3 runs 14 residues. The sample belongs to a study of cytomegalovirus exposure and HLA in healthy donors. Study details: The Caucasian-associated ancestry cluster contained more than 75% of the roughly 370 genotyped donors. General observations from the study: There were 150 to 200 TCR beta chains listed as cytomegalovirus-associated.

The clonotype originates from a man aged 25-40 years in good health and CMV-seropositive. Specimen: PBMCs. The chain combines TRBV30 with TRBJ1-5, with TRBD1 identical over 8 bases. CDR3 protein: CAWSTGQGNQPQHF. The CDR3 nucleotides are TGTGCCTGGAGTACTGGACAGGGTAATCAGCCCCAGCATTTT.